This TCR beta chain was captured by sequencing in a study of T-cell reconstitution after alpha-beta-depleted transplantation in children. The V gene's germline CDR1 is MNHEY and CDR2 SVGEGT. This CDR3 is 16 amino acids long. V lost 5 bases to trimming and J lost 10 bases; unmatched junction nucleotides: 11. Preparing the TCRbeta library involved the use of unique molecular identifiers. One entry per CDR3 protein results from TCRdb running MiXCR on the PCR reads. The data hold more than 550,000 distinct CDR3 sequences, with about 10% observed a single time. This sequence joins TRBV6-2 or TRBV6-3 and TRBJ2-1, with 13 bases fitting TRBD2. Specimen: PBMCs from the stem cell graft donor, collected from the stem cell graft. This sequence was found in a human donor who donated a stem cell graft to a child with acute myeloid leukemia. The CDR3 nucleotides are TGTGCCAGCAGTACCGGGACTAGCGGGGCCATGTGGGAGCAGTTCTTC. Translating gives CASSTGTSGAMWEQFF.